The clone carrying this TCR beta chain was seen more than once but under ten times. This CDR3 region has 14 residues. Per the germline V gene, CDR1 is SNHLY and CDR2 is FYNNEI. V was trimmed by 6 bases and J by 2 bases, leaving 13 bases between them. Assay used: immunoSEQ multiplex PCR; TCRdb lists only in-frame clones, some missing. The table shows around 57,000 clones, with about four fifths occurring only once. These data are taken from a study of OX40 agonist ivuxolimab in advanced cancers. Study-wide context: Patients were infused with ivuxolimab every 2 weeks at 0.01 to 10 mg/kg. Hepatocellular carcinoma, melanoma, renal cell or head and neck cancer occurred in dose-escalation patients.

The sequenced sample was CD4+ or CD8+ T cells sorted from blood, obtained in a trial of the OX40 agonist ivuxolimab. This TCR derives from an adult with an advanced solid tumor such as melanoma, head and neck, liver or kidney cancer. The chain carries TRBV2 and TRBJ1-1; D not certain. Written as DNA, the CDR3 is TGTGCCAGCAGCCCCCTAAGAACCAACACTGAAGCTTTCTTT. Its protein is CASSPLRTNTEAFF. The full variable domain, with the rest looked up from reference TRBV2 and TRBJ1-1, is EPEVTQTPSHQVTQMGQEVILRCVPISNHLYFYWYRQILGQKVEFLVSFYNNEISEKSEIFDDQFSVERPDGSNFTLKIRSTKLEDSAMYFCASSPLRTNTEAFFGQGTRLTVV.